This T cell receptor beta chain was documented in a study of tumor-infiltrating lymphocytes in glioblastoma multiforme. Overall study results and limits: T cells were not sorted into functional subsets.

Note on this clonotype: Antigen specificity is unknown. A read error may account for a junction end that differs from germline.

TCR beta libraries were built from RNA through three nested multiplex PCR rounds using modified ARM-PCR. A C-beta primer primed TCRB cDNA from approximately 0.5 ug RNA. A single record per CDR3 protein comes from TCRdb applying MiXCR to the multiplex PCR reads. The sample lists approximately 14,000 distinct CDR3 sequences, about 69% occurring once. From germline, CDR1 is MNHEY and CDR2 SVGAGI. This CDR3 is 13 amino acids long. Sequencing input: brain tumor tissue. This sequence was found in a male donor with glioblastoma. V is TRBV6-5 and J is TRBJ2-1; 7 bases map to TRBD2. The CDR3, as DNA: TGCGCCAGCAGTTACTCTCGGGGGGACGAGCAGTTCTTC. Protein product: CASSYSRGDEQFF.